This TCR beta chain is from a study of cytomegalovirus exposure and HLA in healthy donors. About the study: In an early release, HLA-typed donors contributed tens of millions of unique TCR sequences.

CDR3 length: 14 amino acids. Germline lookup yields CDR1 MNHNS and CDR2 SASEGT. V was clipped by 5 bases and J by 3 bases; unmatched bases: 3. Whole-study results and caveats: Highly shared sequence variants in one cluster were likely a sequencing artifact. Per published reports, the classifier diagnosed cytomegalovirus status with high specificity and sensitivity. Some segments of the V type, notably TRBV6-2 and TRBV6-3, were excluded as indistinguishable.

PCR involved 60 Vbeta and 13 Jbeta primers. Profiled with immunoSEQ multiplex PCR; TCRdb holds only in-frame clones, not every one. The data contain around 150,000 clones, roughly 80% of them singletons. Points on this clone: Antigen specificity is unknown.

Sequencing was carried out using PBMCs. This receptor was obtained from a woman aged 40 to 55 in good health and CMV-seropositive. The chain joins TRBV6-1 to TRBJ2-7; TRBD1 matches at 11 bases. The chain's CDR3 is CASSLGTGGYEQYF. As DNA, the CDR3 is TGTGCCAGCAGTCTAGGGACAGGGGGCTACGAGCAGTACTTC.